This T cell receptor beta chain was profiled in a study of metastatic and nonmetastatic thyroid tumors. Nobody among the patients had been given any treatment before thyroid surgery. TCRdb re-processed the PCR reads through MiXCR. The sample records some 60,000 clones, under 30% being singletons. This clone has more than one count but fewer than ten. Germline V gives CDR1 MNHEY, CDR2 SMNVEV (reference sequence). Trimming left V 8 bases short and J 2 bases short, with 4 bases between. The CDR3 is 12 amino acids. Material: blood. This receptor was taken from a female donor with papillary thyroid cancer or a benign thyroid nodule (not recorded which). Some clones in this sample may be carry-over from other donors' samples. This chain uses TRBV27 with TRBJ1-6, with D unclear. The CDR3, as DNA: TGTGCCAGCGGGCCCTATAATTCACCCCTCCACTTT. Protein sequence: CASGPYNSPLHF.